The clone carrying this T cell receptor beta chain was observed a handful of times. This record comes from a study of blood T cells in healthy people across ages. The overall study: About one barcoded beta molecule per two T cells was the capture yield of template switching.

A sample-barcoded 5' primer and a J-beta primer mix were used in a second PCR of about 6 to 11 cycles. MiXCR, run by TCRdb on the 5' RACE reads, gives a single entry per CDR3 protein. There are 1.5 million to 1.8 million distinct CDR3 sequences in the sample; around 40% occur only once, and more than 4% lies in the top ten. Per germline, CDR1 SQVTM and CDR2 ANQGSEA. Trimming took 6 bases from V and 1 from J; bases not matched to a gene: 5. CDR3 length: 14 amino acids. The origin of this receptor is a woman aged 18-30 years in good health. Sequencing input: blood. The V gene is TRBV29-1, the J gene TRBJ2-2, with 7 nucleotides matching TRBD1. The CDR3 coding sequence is TGCAGCGTGGGGGACAGTCAGAACACCGGGGAGCTGTTTTTT. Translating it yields CSVGDSQNTGELFF.